One sample yielded the 3 T cell receptor beta chains listed below, sequenced in a study of T cell changes during pregnancy in multiple sclerosis. Some clones are missing from TCRdb's copy, which holds only in-frame ones; the method was immunoSEQ multiplex PCR. The top ten hold around 0.4% of the sample, which has about 52,000 clones, approximately 90% seen once. Sequenced material: CD4+ T cells from peripheral blood mononuclear cells, taken before pregnancy. Receptors originate from a female donor with multiple sclerosis, enrolled in a pregnancy study.

This chain uses TRBV5-1 with TRBJ1-1; the match to TRBD1 covers 10 bases. The CDR3 sequence is 16 residues long. Trimming at V came to 0 bases and at J to 5 bases, leaving 7 bases not matched to a gene. Germline assignment: CDR1 SGHRS and CDR2 YFSETQ. The CDR3 region is CASSLVTGGKGTEAFF. The CDR3 DNA follows: TGCGCCAGCAGCTTGGTGACAGGGGGCAAGGGGACTGAAGCTTTCTTT.

This sequence joins TRBV19 and TRBJ1-1, with TRBD1 identical over 8 bases. Germline V gene sequence: CDR1 LNHDA, CDR2 SQIVND (reference sequence). The CDR3 length is 17 residues. J lost 4 bases, V lost 6 bases, and 16 bases had no gene match. The CDR3 protein is CASRPGTGPTIRTEAFF. CDR3 bases: TGTGCCAGTAGGCCCGGGACAGGCCCCACCATACGCACTGAAGCTTTCTTT.

This chain joins TRBV11-2 and TRBJ1-5; possibly TRBD1 for D (5 bases). Germline V gene sequence: CDR1 SGHAT, CDR2 FQNNGV. The ends were cut back, 0 bases at V and 0 bases at J, with 12 bases in the middle. CDR3 length: 17 residues. CDR3 sequence (DNA): TGTGCCAGCAGCTTAGATCGCACAGGTCTTAGCAATCAGCCCCAGCATTTT. It yields the protein CASSLDRTGLSNQPQHF.